These 17 T cell receptor beta chains came from one sample sequenced in a study of blood T cell repertoires in COVID-19. Libraries were prepared by immunoSEQ multiplex PCR; TCRdb keeps only in-frame clonotypes and omits some of them. The repertoire includes more than 100,000 clones, around 89% of them detected once, and around 2.1% sits in the top ten. Sequencing was carried out using peripheral blood. These receptors all come from a man in his sixties or seventies with active COVID-19.

CDR3 amino acids: CASSYRGSADTQYF. CDR3 bases: TGTGCCAGCAGTTACAGGGGATCGGCAGATACGCAGTATTTT. V gene TRBV6-2 or TRBV6-3 combines with J gene TRBJ2-3; weak D call: TRBD1 (5 bases). CDR3 length equals 14 residues. Between the trimmed V and J ends, which lost 2 bases and 4 bases, there was a span of 10 bases. Germline V gene data show CDR1 as MNHEY and CDR2 as SVGEGT.

The chain links TRBV28 to TRBJ2-7, with D unresolved. CDR1 is MDHEN and CDR2 is SYDVKM in the germline V gene. The V end lost 4 bases, the J end lost 0 bases, and 7 bases lay between the germline ends. The CDR3 covers 13 residues. CDR3 in DNA: TGTGCCAGCAGTTGGCGGCGCTCCTACGAGCAGTACTTC. Its protein product is CASSWRRSYEQYF.

The V call is TRBV6-4, the J call TRBJ1-1; no clear D gene. The CDR3 extends over 14 amino acids. Germline lookup yields CDR1 MRHNA and CDR2 SNTAGT. V shed 7 bases and J shed 3 bases, with 15 bases lying between them. The CDR3 DNA follows: TGTGCCAGCAAGCTTGGTTACGGTTACACTGAAGCTTTCTTT. Translation: CASKLGYGYTEAFF.

V is TRBV28 and J is TRBJ2-7; 10 nucleotides match TRBD2. Unmatched junction bases numbered 3, after V lost 2 bases and J lost 5 bases. The CDR3 has 14 amino acids. Germline V gives CDR1 MDHEN, CDR2 SYDVKM. CDR3 amino acids: CASSLSGGAHEQYF. CDR3 sequence (DNA): TGTGCCAGCAGTTTAAGCGGGGGGGCCCACGAGCAGTACTTC.

This clone showed up just once. The V call is TRBV27, the J call TRBJ2-7; 9 nucleotides line up with TRBD1. Germline V gives CDR1 MNHEY, CDR2 SMNVEV (reference sequence). The CDR3 is 14 residues long. The V gene end was trimmed by 4 bases and the J gene end by 1 base; junction bases not matched to a gene: 2. CDR3 nucleotide sequence: TGTGCCAGCAGTTGGGGACAGGGTTCCTACGAGCAGTACTTC. It yields the protein CASSWGQGSYEQYF.

The J gene is TRBJ1-1, the V gene TRBV6-5, with 7 bases that match TRBD1. Germline V gene sequence: CDR1 MNHEY, CDR2 SVGAGI. J gave up 2 bases and V 0 bases, and 3 bases lay outside the gene matches. The CDR3 is made up of 15 amino acids. The DNA for the CDR3 is TGTGCCAGCAGTTACTCGGGACAGAGTAACACTGAAGCTTTCTTT. Amino acids: CASSYSGQSNTEAFF.

The J gene is TRBJ2-1, the V gene TRBV6-4; the D gene is possibly TRBD2 (7 bases). V gave up 6 bases and J gave up 4 bases, with 16 bases separating them. Germline V gene lookup returns CDR1 MRHNA and CDR2 SNTAGT. CDR3 length: 15 amino acids. CDR3 sequence (DNA): TGTGCCAGCAGCGAACAGGGAGGGGATTACAATGAGCAGTTCTTC. It encodes CASSEQGGDYNEQFF.

The chain recombines TRBV4-1 with TRBJ1-1; 8 nucleotides align to TRBD1. CDR3 length equals 15 residues. V lost 4 bases and J lost 11; bases outside the gene matches: 15. CDR1 MGHRA and CDR2 YSYEKL come from the germline V gene. This CDR3 reads CASSPEDRALGWAFF. Here the CDR3 DNA reads TGCGCCAGCAGCCCGGAGGACAGGGCCTTAGGTTGGGCTTTCTTT.

The chain links TRBV5-1 to TRBJ2-1, with TRBD1 matching over 7 bases. The junction had 5 bases not matched to a gene; V was cut back by 0 bases and J by 2 bases. This CDR3 comprises 16 residues. The germline gives CDR1 SGHRS, CDR2 YFSETQ. CDR3 coding DNA: TGCGCCAGCAGCTTGGGGCAGCAGGGGGCCTACAATGAGCAGTTCTTC. As protein: CASSLGQQGAYNEQFF.

The chain is built from TRBV15 and TRBJ1-5; possible D gene TRBD1, 5 bases. V lost 6 bases, J lost 1 base, and 7 bases lay in between. Germline V gene lookup returns CDR1 LNHNV and CDR2 YYDKDF (reference sequence). The CDR3 sequence is 13 residues long. CDR3 in amino acids: CATRAGSNQPQHF. CDR3 DNA sequence: TGTGCCACCAGAGCAGGGAGCAATCAGCCCCAGCATTTT.

This rearrangement joins TRBV5-8 to TRBJ1-6, with D unresolved. CDR1 and CDR2 from the germline V gene are SGHTS and YDEGEE. The V gene lost 2 bases and the J gene lost 1 base, with 7 bases spanning the gap. The CDR3 sequence is 15 residues long. This CDR3 is CASSFGRSYNSPLHF. CDR3 DNA: TGTGCCAGCAGCTTTGGGAGGTCCTATAATTCACCCCTCCACTTT.

The rearrangement joins TRBV18 to TRBJ2-5; D uncertain. The CDR3 runs 16 residues. V was pared by 6 bases and J by 2 bases, with 19 bases between. The germline V gene has CDR1 KGHSH and CDR2 LQKENI. The CDR3 DNA is TGTGCCAGCTCCTTAAGTAGCCCACGAATTCAAGAGACCCAGTACTTC. This sequence encodes CASSLSSPRIQETQYF.

The chain is built from TRBV7-9 and TRBJ2-7, with 11 bases that match TRBD2. CDR3 length: 15 residues. V shed 1 base, J shed 3 bases, and the junction held 2 bases outside the gene matches. The germline V gene has CDR1 SEHNR and CDR2 FQNEAQ (reference sequence). The CDR3 here is CASSLVGTSGYEQYF. The CDR3 DNA is TGTGCCAGCAGCTTAGTCGGGACTAGCGGCTACGAGCAGTACTTC.

The chain recombines TRBV25-1 with TRBJ1-2; no clear D. The CDR3 loop spans 12 amino acids. Germline V CDR1 and CDR2: MGHDK, SYGVNS. The V end was cut by 4 bases, the J end by 4 bases, with 7 bases between. As DNA, the CDR3 is TGTGCCAGCAGTGGTAACTTCTATGGCTACACCTTC. Translated, it gives CASSGNFYGYTF.

In this sample, this clone turned up once. The chain joins TRBV19 to TRBJ2-1; 7 bases align to TRBD2. Trimming cost V 6 bases and J 2 bases; bases outside gene matches: 7. The germline V gene has CDR1 LNHDA and CDR2 SQIVND (reference sequence). The CDR3 has 15 amino acids. CDR3 region: CASRPTGGTYNEQFF. The CDR3, as DNA: TGTGCCAGTAGACCCACCGGGGGGACCTACAATGAGCAGTTCTTC.

The rearrangement links TRBV3-1 (or the pseudogene TRBV3-2) to TRBJ2-3; TRBD2 is a possible D gene (6 bases). The germline V and J ends were trimmed by 3 bases and 4 bases, with 20 bases remaining between them. The CDR3 length is 17 residues. Germline V lookup: CDR1 LGHDT, CDR2 YNNKEL (reference sequence). The CDR3 bases are TGTGCCAGCAGCCAGGACCACCTGGGAGGAGCCTCAGATACGCAGTATTTT. It specifies CASSQDHLGGASDTQYF.

This chain joins TRBV19 and TRBJ2-1; D is perhaps TRBD2 (6 bases). Trimming removed 4 bases at V and 1 base at J, with 17 bases between. CDR1 is LNHDA and CDR2 is SQIVND in the germline V gene (reference sequence). The CDR3 is 17 amino acids. The CDR3 DNA is TGTGCCAGTAGTACTCCTGGGGGGAAACGGTCCTACAATGAGCAGTTCTTC. This gives the protein CASSTPGGKRSYNEQFF.